This T cell receptor beta chain was captured in a study of blood T cells in healthy people across ages. In the case of this clonotype: Its cognate antigen is unknown.

With a J-beta primer mix and a sample-barcoded 5' primer, a second PCR ran about 7 to 12 cycles. TCRdb used MiXCR to reprocess the 5' RACE reads, holding one entry per CDR3 protein. The top ten clones hold over 6.5% of a sample with about 1.4 million distinct CDR3 sequences, approximately 63% of them seen once. Study outcomes and limitations: Fewer expanded clones and more diversity marked long-lived versus aged donors. Samples with more naive T cells showed higher observed beta diversity.

The germline V gene encodes CDR1 SGHTA and CDR2 FQGNSA. Unmatched junction bases numbered 6, after V lost 5 bases and J lost 5 bases. This CDR3 contains 14 residues. The sequencing input was blood. J is TRBJ2-7 and V is TRBV7-2, with 10 positions matching TRBD1. This sequence was found in a man between 18 and 29 years old in good health. The CDR3 spells CASSIRDRGDEQYF. The DNA for the CDR3 is TGTGCCAGCAGCATCCGGGACAGGGGAGACGAGCAGTACTTC.